This TCR beta chain emerged from a study of Graves' ophthalmopathy and Graves' hyperthyroidism. Study outcomes and limitations: Blood samples also showed most expanded thyroid clonotypes exceeding 0.001 frequency.

In this sample, this clonotype turned up many times. What it binds is unknown. CDR1 MNHNS and CDR2 SASEGT come from the germline V gene. V was cut by 6 bases and J by 7 bases, with 25 bases left in between. The CDR3 is 17 amino acids. A follow-up of 18 months without ophthalmopathy meant that hyperthyroidism was stable. Clinicians made diagnoses from clinical symptoms, serum thyroxine, TRAb, thyroid ultrasound and orbital computed tomography. Amplification from RNA transcripts yielded the TCR beta CDR3 regions. An initial RT-PCR round employing HTBI primers preceded a second-round multiplex PCR. TCRdb ran MiXCR on the multiplex PCR reads and lists one entry per CDR3 protein. The sample contains hundreds of thousands of distinct CDR3 sequences, 20% to 25% of which appear only once.

The J gene is TRBJ1-5, the V gene TRBV6-1; TRBD1 is a possible D gene (6 bases). Sequencing was done on a sample of peripheral blood. The source of this sequence is a woman aged 18 to 35 with stable Graves' hyperthyroidism. Some clones in this sample may be carry-over from other donors' samples. CDR3 nucleotides: TGTGCCAGCAGCGAAACAGGGAGTGGGGACATACGGCAGCCCCAGCATTTT. Its translation: CASSETGSGDIRQPQHF.